This T cell receptor beta chain was captured in a study of T cells in Graves' hyperthyroidism and ophthalmopathy. Study as a whole: Peripheral blood was collected at initial diagnosis, before any treatment.

TCR beta CDR3 regions were amplified from RNA. When the TCR CDR3 underwent first-round RT-PCR, the HTBI primer set was used. One entry per CDR3 protein results from TCRdb running MiXCR on the multiplex PCR reads. The data contain more than 300,000 distinct CDR3 sequences, approximately 18% of them singletons. Study findings and constraints: Most clonotypes expanded in thyroid above 0.001 were likewise present in blood.

At least 3 on the Clinical Activity Score was recorded for ophthalmopathy patients, who also had NOSPECS grade at least 4 and duration under 3 months. Fresh peripheral blood, 9.5 to 10 ml of it, supplied the PBMCs. This clonotype showed up just a few times. The antigen is not known. Sequencing used blood. This clonotype originated in a man in his late teens or twenties with Graves' ophthalmopathy.

The chain's CDR3 is CASSQTVGGNSPLHF. CDR3 DNA sequence: TGCGCCAGCAGCCAAACCGTCGGGGGGAATTCACCCCTCCACTTT. The V and J genes are TRBV4-1 and TRBJ1-6; TRBD1 is a possible D gene (5 bases). The CDR3 length is 15 residues. Between the trimmed V and J ends, which lost 2 bases and 7 bases, there was a span of 12 bases. Looked up from germline, CDR1 is MGHRA and CDR2 is YSYEKL.